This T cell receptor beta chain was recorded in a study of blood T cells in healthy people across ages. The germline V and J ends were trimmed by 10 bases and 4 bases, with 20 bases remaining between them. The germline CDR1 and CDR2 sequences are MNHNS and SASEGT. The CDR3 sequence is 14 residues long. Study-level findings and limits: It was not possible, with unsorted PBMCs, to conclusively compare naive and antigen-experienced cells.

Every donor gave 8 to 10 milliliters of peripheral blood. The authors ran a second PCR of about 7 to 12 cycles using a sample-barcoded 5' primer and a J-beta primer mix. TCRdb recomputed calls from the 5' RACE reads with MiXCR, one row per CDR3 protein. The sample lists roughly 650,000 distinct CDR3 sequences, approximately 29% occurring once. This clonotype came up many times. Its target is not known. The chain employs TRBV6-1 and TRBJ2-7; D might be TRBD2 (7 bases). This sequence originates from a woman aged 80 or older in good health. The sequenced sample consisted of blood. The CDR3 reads CATQGGGGPYEQYF. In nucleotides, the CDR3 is TGTGCCACCCAAGGCGGCGGGGGCCCTTACGAGCAGTACTTC.